Each of the 30 T cell receptor beta chains below was sequenced from the same sample in a study of cytomegalovirus exposure and HLA in healthy donors. Primers included in the PCR were 60 Vbeta and 13 Jbeta primers. The table came from immunoSEQ multiplex PCR; TCRdb's copy has only in-frame clones and leaves some out. The repertoire holds fewer than 130,000 clones, with less than 85% as singletons. Sequencing was carried out using PBMCs. These receptors were collected from a man aged 25-45 years in good health and CMV-seropositive.

This chain connects TRBV10-3 to TRBJ1-2; 8 positions match TRBD1. Looked up from germline, CDR1 is ENHRY and CDR2 is SYGVKD. The junction had 4 bases not matched to a gene; V was cut back by 9 bases and J by 4 bases. The length of the CDR3 is 12 residues. CDR3 protein: CAIHRGGYGYTF. The CDR3 nucleotides read TGTGCCATACACAGGGGGGGCTATGGCTACACCTTC.

The rearrangement uses TRBV9 and TRBJ2-7; no definite D call. Looked up from germline, CDR1 is SGDLS and CDR2 is YYNGEE. This CDR3 is 14 amino acids long. Trimming shortened V by 4 bases and J by 3 bases, and 14 bases separated the two germline ends. Here the CDR3 reads CASSSPTGNYEQYF. In DNA form, the CDR3 reads TGTGCCAGCAGCTCCCCGACTGGAAACTACGAGCAGTACTTC.

The V and J genes are TRBV5-1 and TRBJ1-2; 7 bases are a match to TRBD1. The trim removed 4 bases at V and 4 bases at J, leaving 13 bases unmatched. The CDR3 has 16 amino acids. The germline V gene encodes CDR1 SGHRS and CDR2 YFSETQ. The CDR3 nucleotides read TGCGCCAGCAGCGCGGGAGGGGACAGTTTCGCCTATGGCTACACCTTC. Protein: CASSAGGDSFAYGYTF.

This clone showed up just a few times. This chain connects TRBV27 to TRBJ2-6; tentatively, D is TRBD2 (5 bases). The germline gives CDR1 MNHEY, CDR2 SMNVEV (reference sequence). The length of the CDR3 is 17 residues. V shed 0 bases and J shed 1 base, with 10 bases lying between them. CDR3 nucleotide sequence: TGTGCCAGCAGTTTATCTGGGAGTGATTCTGGGGCCAACGTCCTGACTTTC. This encodes CASSLSGSDSGANVLTF. The whole variable domain, filled in from reference TRBV27 and TRBJ2-6, reads EAQVTQNPRYLITVTGKKLTVTCSQNMNHEYMSWYRQDPGLGLRQIYYSMNVEVTDKGDVPEGYKVSRKEKRNFPLILESPSPNQTSLYFCASSLSGSDSGANVLTFGAGSRLTVL.

This chain connects TRBV6-5 to TRBJ2-7; tentative D call: TRBD2 (5 bases). V shed 0 bases and J shed 6 bases, with 12 bases lying between them. Germline V gene lookup returns CDR1 MNHEY and CDR2 SVGAGI. CDR3 size: 14 residues. The DNA for the CDR3 is TGTGCCAGCAGTTACTCGTCGTCTAGCTCCGAGCAGTACTTC. Its translation is CASSYSSSSSEQYF.

V usage is TRBV20-1 and J usage is TRBJ1-2; 7 bases map to TRBD1. Germline loops: CDR1 DFQATT, CDR2 SNEGSKA (reference sequence). The CDR3 totals 11 residues. Unmatched junction bases numbered 4, after V lost 5 bases and J lost 7 bases. The CDR3 spells CSASTGVGYTF. The CDR3 DNA follows: TGCAGTGCTTCCACAGGGGTTGGCTACACCTTC.

This chain joins TRBV2 and TRBJ2-5; D is undetermined. Germline values: CDR1 SNHLY, CDR2 FYNNEI. V lost 3 bases and J lost 3, with 11 bases in between. This CDR3 comprises 14 residues. CDR3 amino acids: CASSDRQPKETQYF. The CDR3 DNA follows: TGTGCCAGCAGTGACAGGCAGCCCAAAGAGACCCAGTACTTC.

The chain recombines TRBV28 with TRBJ1-4; 7 bases align to TRBD1. The ends lost 2 bases at V and 12 bases at J; junction bases unmatched: 12. The CDR3 extends over 15 amino acids. The germline CDR1 and CDR2 sequences are MDHEN and SYDVKM. The CDR3 loop is CASSLPGQPGGELFF. The CDR3 nucleotides read TGTGCCAGCAGTTTACCGGGACAGCCTGGCGGGGAACTGTTTTTT.

The CDR3 DNA sequence: TGCGCCATTAAGACTAGCGGGGGCTACACAGATACGCAGTATTTT. It translates to CAIKTSGGYTDTQYF. The rearrangement links TRBV10-2 to TRBJ2-3, with TRBD2 matching 12 bases. Germline CDR1 WSHSY, CDR2 SAAADI. The CDR3 totals 15 residues. Unmatched junction bases numbered 7, after V lost 10 bases and J lost 2 bases.

The chain joins TRBV5-4 to TRBJ1-2, with D possibly matching TRBD1 (5 bases). This CDR3 has 13 amino acids. Germline CDR1 and CDR2: SGHNT and YYREEE (reference sequence). V was cut by 2 bases and J by 7 bases, with 12 bases left in between. Written as DNA, the CDR3 is TGTGCCAGCAGCTTAAGGCAGGGAGGTGGCTACACCTTC. Translated: CASSLRQGGGYTF.

This chain joins TRBV2 and TRBJ1-5, with a tentative D call TRBD1 (5 bases). There are 15 residues in the CDR3. Germline V CDR1 and CDR2: SNHLY, FYNNEI. The V end was cut by 7 bases, the J end by 0 bases, with 13 bases between. The CDR3 sequence is CASTKTDYSNQPQHF. The CDR3 DNA is TGTGCCAGCACCAAGACAGATTATAGCAATCAGCCCCAGCATTTT.

This chain links TRBV10-2 with TRBJ2-7, with TRBD2 identical over 9 bases. The CDR3 is made up of 14 amino acids. The germline CDR1 and CDR2 sequences are WSHSY and SAAADI. Trimming at V came to 6 bases and at J to 3 bases, leaving 6 bases not matched to a gene. For the CDR3, the DNA is TGCGCCAGCAGGGCGCGGGGGGGCATCTACGAGCAGTACTTC. Translating gives CASRARGGIYEQYF.

J is TRBJ1-4 and V is TRBV7-2; 8 bases align to TRBD1. In germline, CDR1 is SGHTA, CDR2 FQGNSA. This CDR3 contains 14 residues. V trimming: 5 bases; J trimming: 8 bases; junction bases outside the gene matches: 7. The CDR3: CASSHGQGGEKLFF. CDR3 in DNA: TGTGCCAGCAGCCACGGACAGGGTGGCGAAAAACTGTTTTTT.

This clone was counted only a few times. The V and J genes are TRBV6-1 and TRBJ2-3; 8 positions match TRBD1. Trimming at V came to 3 bases and at J to 2 bases, leaving 4 bases not matched to a gene. The CDR3 length is 15 residues. Germline CDR1 is MNHNS and CDR2 is SASEGT. The CDR3 nucleotides read TGTGCCAGCAGTGACGGACAGGGCCACACAGATACGCAGTATTTT. It yields the protein CASSDGQGHTDTQYF.

This clone came up once. The chain recombines TRBV6-6 with TRBJ1-1; 7 bases line up with TRBD1. The germline V gene encodes CDR1 MNHNY and CDR2 SVGAGI (reference sequence). The trim removed 7 bases at V and 6 bases at J, leaving 2 bases unmatched. The CDR3 spans 11 residues. In DNA, the CDR3 is TGTGCCAGCACCGGACAGGCTGAAGCTTTCTTT. This sequence encodes CASTGQAEAFF.

This chain joins TRBV28 and TRBJ2-5; 7 bases map to TRBD1. Germline-derived CDR1 and CDR2 are MDHEN and SYDVKM. The CDR3 runs 15 residues. With 7 bases clipped from V and 1 base from J, the junction kept 9 bases outside the gene matches. The CDR3 DNA is TGTGCCAGCATGCCGGGACAGACCAGCCAAGAGACCCAGTACTTC. This gives the protein CASMPGQTSQETQYF.

This clone was counted between two and nine times. The rearrangement links TRBV14 to TRBJ2-3; TRBD2 aligns across 7 bases. This CDR3 has 18 residues. The trim removed 1 base at V and 6 bases at J, leaving 16 bases unmatched. CDR1 and CDR2 from the germline V gene are SGHDN and FVKESK. The CDR3 DNA is TGTGCCAGCAGCCAAGTTAGTAGGACTAGAATTATGACTGATACGCAGTATTTT. As protein: CASSQVSRTRIMTDTQYF.

The rearrangement links TRBV7-9 to TRBJ2-1, with 7 bases aligning to TRBD2. The CDR3 extends over 15 amino acids. In germline, CDR1 is SEHNR, CDR2 FQNEAQ (reference sequence). V lost 4 bases to trimming and J lost 0 bases; unmatched junction nucleotides: 3. CDR3 nucleotide sequence: TGTGCCAGCAGCTCCGGGGGGAGCTCCTACAATGAGCAGTTCTTC. Amino acid sequence: CASSSGGSSYNEQFF.

This clone was found a few times. Sequence at one end of the junction differs from germline and may be a read error. J is TRBJ1-2 and V is TRBV2, with D perhaps TRBD1 (6 bases). This CDR3 has 13 residues. CDR1 and CDR2 from the germline V gene are SNHLY and FYNNEI. This chain's CDR3 is CASSQGPKYGYTF. CDR3 nucleotides: TGTGCCAGCAGCCAGGGGCCTAAGTATGGCTACACCTTC. Filled out from reference TRBV2 and TRBJ1-2, the complete variable domain reads EPEVTQTPSHQVTQMGQEVILRCVPISNHLYFYWYRQILGQKVEFLVSFYNNEISEKSEIFDDQFSVERPDGSNFTLKIRSTKLEDSAMYFCASSQGPKYGYTFGSGTRLTVV.

This clone was observed a handful of times. The chain uses TRBV6-5 and TRBJ2-1; D gene uncertain. V gave up 2 bases and J gave up 6 bases, with 11 bases separating them. This CDR3 contains 14 residues. Germline CDR1 reads MNHEY; CDR2 reads SVGAGI. CDR3 sequence: CASSYGAGSNEQFF. The CDR3 DNA reads as TGTGCCAGCAGTTACGGTGCAGGTTCCAATGAGCAGTTCTTC.

V is TRBV28 and J is TRBJ1-6; TRBD1 aligns across 9 bases. V was clipped by 5 bases and J by 15 bases; unmatched bases: 17. The CDR3 has 16 residues. Germline lookup yields CDR1 MDHEN and CDR2 SYDVKM. The CDR3 bases are TGTGCCAGCAGTCCCAACACCGGGACAGGGATTTATCTCCTCCACTTT. Its protein product is CASSPNTGTGIYLLHF.

The chain recombines TRBV5-8 with TRBJ1-4, with 7 bases identical to TRBD1. Per the germline V gene, CDR1 is SGHTS and CDR2 is YDEGEE. With 4 bases clipped from V and 5 bases from J, the junction kept 11 bases outside the gene matches. This CDR3 contains 16 residues. The CDR3 here is CASSGKGTEANEKLFF. The CDR3 DNA reads as TGTGCCAGCAGCGGAAAGGGGACAGAGGCGAATGAAAAACTGTTTTTT.

The V call is TRBV6-1, the J call TRBJ2-6; possible D gene TRBD2, 5 bases. Per germline, CDR1 MNHNS and CDR2 SASEGT. V dropped 4 bases and J dropped 0 bases, with 7 bases sitting between them. The CDR3 consists of 15 residues. CDR3 amino acids: CASSARDSGANVLTF. The CDR3 nucleotides read TGTGCCAGCAGTGCCCGGGACTCTGGGGCCAACGTCCTGACTTTC.

V gene TRBV9 combines with J gene TRBJ2-5; 7 bases agree with TRBD1. V shed 4 bases, J shed 2 bases, and the junction held 2 bases outside the gene matches. The CDR3 spans 13 residues. Germline V gives CDR1 SGDLS, CDR2 YYNGEE. The CDR3 reads CASSRGQQETQYF. In DNA form, the CDR3 reads TGTGCCAGCAGCAGGGGACAGCAAGAGACCCAGTACTTC.

This chain connects TRBV6-5 to TRBJ1-6; D is uncertain. Per the germline V gene, CDR1 is MNHEY and CDR2 is SVGAGI. V was shortened by 9 bases and J by 8 bases, with 14 bases between the two germline ends. The CDR3 spans 13 residues. Here the CDR3 DNA reads TGTGCCAGTTCAAGAGGGCAGGATTCACCCCTCCACTTT. Translated: CASSRGQDSPLHF.

This chain connects TRBV27 to TRBJ2-3; D perhaps matches TRBD2 (6 bases). This CDR3 has 14 amino acids. Germline V gene lookup returns CDR1 MNHEY and CDR2 SMNVEV (reference sequence). Deletions cut 6 bases from V and 2 bases from J, with 12 bases between. The CDR3 region is CASRGGAYTDTQYF. The CDR3 bases are TGTGCCAGCAGGGGCGGGGCCTACACAGATACGCAGTATTTT.

This clone occurred once. The chain couples TRBV6-5 to TRBJ2-5; the match to TRBD1 covers 10 bases. CDR3 length: 15 residues. The germline gives CDR1 MNHEY, CDR2 SVGAGI. With V trimmed by 6 bases and J by 5 bases, 9 bases remained unmatched. CDR3 nucleotide sequence: TGTGCCAGCAGAAGCGACAGGGGGCGCAGGGAGACCCAGTACTTC. Its protein product is CASRSDRGRRETQYF.

The chain couples TRBV7-2 to TRBJ1-3, with unresolved D. There are 15 residues in the CDR3. V was cut by 4 bases and J by 0 bases, with 10 bases left in between. The germline CDR1 and CDR2 sequences are SGHTA and FQGNSA. CDR3 DNA sequence: TGTGCCAGCAGCTCATACGGTGACTCTGGAAACACCATATATTTT. Amino acids: CASSSYGDSGNTIYF.

The chain uses TRBV5-1 and TRBJ2-5; the match to TRBD2 covers 12 bases. The CDR3 extends over 17 amino acids. Germline loops: CDR1 SGHRS, CDR2 YFSETQ. V lost 4 bases, J lost 5 bases, and 12 bases stayed unmatched. CDR3 in DNA: TGCGCCAGCAGCACCGCGACTAGCGGGGGCCGCCTGGAGACCCAGTACTTC. Protein: CASSTATSGGRLETQYF.

CDR3 DNA: TGTGCCAGCAGCCCCGGACAGGGAAGCTTCCCCACTAATGAAAAACTGTTTTTT. Protein: CASSPGQGSFPTNEKLFF. This chain connects TRBV11-2 to TRBJ1-4, with TRBD1 matching 8 bases. The CDR3 runs 18 residues. J was trimmed by 2 bases and V by 5 bases; bases with no gene match: 13. Germline V gives CDR1 SGHAT, CDR2 FQNNGV.